This T cell receptor (beta chain) was recovered during a study of CD8+CD57+ T cells in acquired aplastic anemia. Study overall: Sorted CD4+ plus CD8+ cells gave DNA averaging 3.2 ug.

Comments on this clonotype: The antigen is undetermined.

Sequencing was done on patients that had shown CD8+CD57+ cell expansion by flow cytometry. The V end lost 4 bases, the J end lost 5 bases, and 17 bases lay between the germline ends. The CDR3 is 15 amino acids. Germline V gene data show CDR1 as LNHNV and CDR2 as YYDKDF (reference sequence). Study results and limitations: Roughly 27 shared CD8+ CDR3s appeared highly expressed within patients' immunodominant clones.

Template material for TCR beta VDJ and CDR3 profiling consisted of genomic DNA. TCRdb re-called the reads through MiXCR, storing one row per CDR3 protein. Found here are some 98,000 distinct CDR3 sequences, roughly two thirds of them singletons; the top ten hold 55% to 65%. The TCR comes from a human donor with aplastic anemia. Material for sequencing was sorted CD4+, CD8+, or CD8+CD57+ T cells (not recorded which) from PBMCs. The chain couples TRBV15 to TRBJ2-5, with D possibly being TRBD1 (6 bases). The CDR3: CATSTPRGTGETQYF. The CDR3 DNA reads as TGTGCCACCAGCACTCCTAGGGGGACGGGTGAGACCCAGTACTTC. The entire variable domain, with the rest obtained from reference TRBV15 and TRBJ2-5, is as follows: DAMVIQNPRYQVTQFGKPVTLSCSQTLNHNVMYWYQQKSSQAPKLLFHYYDKDFNNEADTPDNFQSRRPNTSFCFLDIRSPGLGDTAMYLCATSTPRGTGETQYFGPGTRLLVL.